The next 27 T cell receptor beta chains were all read from a single sample in a study of T cell repertoires in cytomegalovirus infection. Each CDR3 protein gets one entry after TCRdb re-called the reads with MiXCR. The table includes just under 550,000 distinct CDR3 sequences, less than 30% detected once. The specimen sequenced was PBMCs. All receptors come from a human donor in good health (CMV status not recorded). Some clones in this sample may be carry-over from other donors' samples.

This clonotype appeared a few times. Germline is not matched at one junction end, which may reflect a read error. The genes are TRBV7-7 and TRBJ2-2; 9 nucleotides line up with TRBD2. The germline CDR1 and CDR2 sequences are SSHAT and FNYEAQ (reference sequence). The CDR3 covers 15 residues. The CDR3 loop is CASSSSGTNTGELFF. The CDR3 region has the DNA TGTGCTAGCAGCTCTAGCGGGACAAACACCGGGGAGCTGTTTTTT.

This clonotype came up a few times. The chain combines TRBV29-1 with TRBJ2-5; D gene unclear. V dropped 4 bases and J dropped 5 bases, with 14 bases sitting between them. Germline V lookup: CDR1 SQVTM, CDR2 ANQGSEA. CDR3 size: 13 residues. As DNA, the CDR3 is TGCAGCGTTGGTCACAGTTTTCAGGAGACCCAGTACTTC. Its protein product is CSVGHSFQETQYF.

This clonotype occurred a few times. The chain has TRBV5-6 and TRBJ2-7; 8 bases fit TRBD2. The CDR3 loop spans 14 amino acids. V dropped 0 bases and J dropped 7; count of bases not matched to a gene: 6. Germline V CDR1 and CDR2: SGHDT, YYEEEE. This chain's CDR3 is CASSLAGLVREQYF. The CDR3 DNA sequence: TGTGCCAGCAGCTTGGCGGGACTAGTAAGGGAGCAGTACTTC.

The rearrangement joins TRBV30 to TRBJ2-7; D is uncertain. The V end lost 3 bases, the J end lost 5 bases, and 17 bases lay between the germline ends. This CDR3 spans 14 amino acids. CDR1 and CDR2 from the germline V gene are GTSNPN and SVGIG (reference sequence). CDR3 loop: CAWRTLSRVDEQYF. CDR3 DNA: TGTGCCTGGAGGACCCTGAGTCGGGTCGACGAGCAGTACTTC.

The table lists this clonotype with many counts. The J gene is TRBJ1-1, the V gene TRBV7-9; no clear D gene. Germline lookup yields CDR1 SEHNR and CDR2 FQNEAQ (reference sequence). The CDR3 totals 15 residues. V lost 3 bases and J lost 0, with 11 bases in between. DNA for the CDR3: TGTGCCAGCAGCTTCTATCTAACCTTGAACACTGAAGCTTTCTTT. Its translation: CASSFYLTLNTEAFF.

The rearrangement links TRBV19 to TRBJ2-4; 7 bases are shared with TRBD2. This CDR3 region has 11 residues. The junction had 8 bases not matched to a gene; V was cut back by 8 bases and J by 13 bases. Germline V gives CDR1 LNHDA, CDR2 SQIVND (reference sequence). The CDR3 sequence: CASRERDLQYF. The CDR3 DNA follows: TGTGCCAGTCGAGAGCGGGACCTACAGTACTTC.

This clonotype appeared many times. V and J are TRBV7-9 and TRBJ1-4; the D is unclear. Germline assignment: CDR1 SEHNR and CDR2 FQNEAQ (reference sequence). Trimming pared 5 bases from V and 8 bases from J, leaving 9 bases between. The CDR3 contains 12 residues. The CDR3 sequence is CASSLEREKLFF. In nucleotides, the CDR3 is TGTGCCAGCAGCCTGGAGCGCGAAAAACTGTTTTTT.

The chain links TRBV6-5 to TRBJ1-5, with D perhaps matching TRBD1 (6 bases). This CDR3 has 14 amino acids. V was cut by 5 bases and J by 7 bases, with 15 bases left in between. The germline CDR1 and CDR2 sequences are MNHEY and SVGAGI. The CDR3 DNA reads as TGTGCCAGCAGTGTACAGGGTGTGCGGCAGCCCCAGCATTTT. Translated, it gives CASSVQGVRQPQHF.

This clonotype was picked up a small number of times. The genes are TRBV7-2 and TRBJ1-2, with D possibly TRBD1 on 5 matching bases. V lost 4 bases to trimming and J lost 6 bases, with 18 bases between them. Germline V gives CDR1 SGHTA, CDR2 FQGNSA. There are 15 residues in the CDR3. CDR3 residues: CASSSRLRGWDGYTF. CDR3 DNA: TGTGCCAGCAGCTCACGCCTCCGGGGGTGGGATGGCTACACCTTC. Complete variable domain (other parts from reference TRBV7-2 and TRBJ1-2): GAGVSQSPSNKVTEKGKDVELRCDPISGHTALYWYRQSLGQGLEFLIYFQGNSAPDKSGLPSDRFSAERTGGSVSTLTIQRTQQEDSAVYLCASSSRLRGWDGYTFGSGTRLTVV.

This clonotype was seen a few times. The gene calls are TRBV5-1 and TRBJ2-5; TRBD1 matches 7 bases. The CDR3 is made up of 15 amino acids. Trimming cost V 3 bases and J 3 bases; bases outside gene matches: 8. Germline V gives CDR1 SGHRS, CDR2 YFSETQ. CDR3 protein: CASSWGQRLEETQYF. Here the CDR3 DNA reads TGCGCCAGCAGCTGGGGACAGAGATTAGAAGAGACCCAGTACTTC.

J is TRBJ2-5 and V is TRBV9; TRBD2 matches at 11 bases. The CDR3 extends over 15 amino acids. Looked up from germline, CDR1 is SGDLS and CDR2 is YYNGEE. The V gene end was trimmed by 2 bases and the J gene end by 5 bases; junction bases not matched to a gene: 5. CDR3 DNA: TGTGCCAGCAGCGTTAGCGGGAGGGCCTCCGAGACCCAGTACTTC. Translated, it gives CASSVSGRASETQYF.

This clonotype has ten or more counts. The J gene is TRBJ2-5, the V gene TRBV7-2; D is ambiguous. There are 15 residues in the CDR3. CDR1 SGHTA and CDR2 FQGNSA come from the germline V gene. Trimming cost V 1 base and J 4 bases, with 13 bases left between them. CDR3 in amino acids: CASSLGVRNRETQYF. CDR3 DNA sequence: TGTGCCAGCAGCTTAGGAGTCCGGAACAGAGAGACCCAGTACTTC.

This chain connects TRBV7-9 to TRBJ1-4; D not resolved. V shed 5 bases and J shed 1 base, with 17 bases lying between them. CDR3 length: 17 amino acids. Germline values: CDR1 SEHNR, CDR2 FQNEAQ (reference sequence). CDR3 amino acids: CASSPRPLRLTNEKLFF. DNA of the CDR3: TGTGCCAGCAGCCCGCGGCCCCTACGGCTAACTAATGAAAAACTGTTTTTT. Combining the CDR3 with reference TRBV7-9 and TRBJ1-4 gives the whole variable domain DTGVSQNPRHKITKRGQNVTFRCDPISEHNRLYWYRQTLGQGPEFLTYFQNEAQLEKSRLLSDRFSAERPKGSFSTLEIQRTEQGDSAMYLCASSPRPLRLTNEKLFFGSGTQLSVL.

The chain has TRBV28 and TRBJ2-3, with 11 bases fitting TRBD2. With V trimmed by 7 bases and J by 0 bases, 12 bases remained unmatched. This CDR3 is 18 amino acids long. Germline V CDR1 and CDR2: MDHEN, SYDVKM. Written as DNA, the CDR3 is TGTGCCAGCACCCCGGGCCGGACTAGCGGGCCTAGCACAGATACGCAGTATTTT. Translated: CASTPGRTSGPSTDTQYF.

This clonotype has a handful of counts. The chain couples TRBV5-4 to TRBJ2-7; the D gene is possibly TRBD1 (6 bases). The CDR3 length is 14 residues. Germline-derived CDR1 and CDR2 are SGHNT and YYREEE (reference sequence). Trimming took 4 bases from V and 5 from J, leaving 16 bases between them. The CDR3 DNA sequence: TGTGCCAGCAGCGACCCTTCAGGGGTGGACGAGCAGTACGTC. Translating gives CASSDPSGVDEQYV.

This clonotype was detected only a few times. The CDR3 DNA sequence: TGTGCCAGCAGCTCCGCTCTCACGAGCACAGATACGCAGTATTTT. Its protein product is CASSSALTSTDTQYF. The rearrangement uses TRBV7-9 and TRBJ2-3, with D hard to call. The CDR3 runs to 15 residues. Germline CDR1 is SEHNR and CDR2 is FQNEAQ (reference sequence). V lost 4 bases and J lost 0, with 11 bases in between.

This rearrangement joins TRBV5-1 to TRBJ2-3, with D tentatively TRBD2 (6 bases). This CDR3 has 14 amino acids. V was cut by 0 bases and J by 6 bases, with 11 bases left in between. The germline gives CDR1 SGHRS, CDR2 YFSETQ. The DNA of the CDR3 is TGCGCCAGCAGCTTGGGTTCGGAGGGGGATACGCAGTATTTT. Protein: CASSLGSEGDTQYF.

Here the CDR3 reads CASTDRSSGNTIYF. The CDR3 DNA reads as TGTGCCAGCACCGACAGGAGCTCTGGAAACACCATATATTTT. This chain links TRBV6-2 or TRBV6-3 with TRBJ1-3, with D possibly matching TRBD1 (6 bases). The ends were cut back, 7 bases at V and 0 bases at J, with 10 bases in the middle. The CDR3 extends over 14 amino acids. The germline gives CDR1 MNHEY, CDR2 SVGEGT.

The chain uses TRBV24-1 and TRBJ1-5; maybe TRBD1 (6 bases). V dropped 4 bases and J dropped 5 bases, with 11 bases sitting between them. This CDR3 is built from 14 residues. CDR1 and CDR2 (germline): KGHDR, SFDVKD. CDR3 amino acids: CATSEGGGHQPQHF. CDR3 nucleotide sequence: TGTGCCACCAGTGAAGGCGGGGGGCATCAGCCCCAGCATTTT.

This clonotype came up a few times. The V call is TRBV4-2, the J call TRBJ2-3, with a weak D call TRBD1 (5 bases). Trimming took 8 bases from V and 0 from J, leaving 15 bases between them. Looked up from germline, CDR1 is LGHNA and CDR2 is YNFKEQ. The CDR3 extends over 15 amino acids. CDR3 coding DNA: TGTGCCAGCTCCCCCCCAGGGTCGAGCACAGATACGCAGTATTTT. Protein product: CASSPPGSSTDTQYF.

The V gene is TRBV29-1, the J gene TRBJ2-1, with 7 bases lining up with TRBD2. V lost 4 bases to trimming and J lost 0 bases; unmatched junction nucleotides: 12. Germline V lookup: CDR1 SQVTM, CDR2 ANQGSEA. The CDR3 has 17 amino acids. The CDR3, as DNA: TGCAGCGTTGTTTGGGCTAGCGGAAAGAGCTCCTACAATGAGCAGTTCTTC. Its protein product is CSVVWASGKSSYNEQFF.

The chain is built from TRBV15 and TRBJ2-3, with TRBD1 matching over 7 bases. V gave up 1 base and J gave up 0 bases; unmatched junction bases: 1. The CDR3 is 15 residues long. The germline V gene has CDR1 LNHNV and CDR2 YYDKDF (reference sequence). The CDR3 sequence is CATSRARGSTDTQYF. In DNA, the CDR3 is TGTGCCACCAGCAGAGCCAGGGGGAGCACAGATACGCAGTATTTT.

This clonotype was counted only a few times. The CDR3 DNA reads as TGTGCCAGCAGCCCAGCGGCGGCTCAAGAGACCCAGTACTTC. This gives the protein CASSPAAAQETQYF. V is TRBV7-3 and J is TRBJ2-5, with D possibly being TRBD2 (5 bases). Deletions cut 5 bases from V and 2 bases from J, with 12 bases between. The CDR3 sequence is 14 residues long. CDR1 and CDR2 from the germline V gene are SGHTA and FQGTGA.

This clonotype was observed a few times. The genes are TRBV6-1 and TRBJ1-2; tentatively, D is TRBD1 (5 bases). This CDR3 is 14 amino acids long. The germline V gene has CDR1 MNHNS and CDR2 SASEGT. CDR3 amino acids: CAGLPARAVDGYTF. In DNA form, the CDR3 reads TGTGCGGGACTCCCAGCTCGTGCGGTTGATGGCTACACCTTC.

The table lists this clonotype with a few counts. The chain recombines TRBV11-1 with TRBJ2-3; a possible D gene is TRBD2 (6 bases). Germline V CDR1 and CDR2: SGHAT, FQDESV (reference sequence). V was cut by 1 base and J by 2 bases, with 13 bases left in between. The CDR3 spans 16 residues. For the CDR3, the DNA is TGTGCCAGCAGCTTAGTCCGGGACTCACCCACAGATACGCAGTATTTT. It translates to CASSLVRDSPTDTQYF. The full variable domain, with the rest looked up from reference TRBV11-1 and TRBJ2-3, is EAEVAQSPRYKITEKSQAVAFWCDPISGHATLYWYRQILGQGPELLVQFQDESVVDDSQLPKDRFSAERLKGVDSTLKIQPAELGDSAMYLCASSLVRDSPTDTQYFGPGTRLTVL.

V usage is TRBV6-1 and J usage is TRBJ1-4; D is undetermined. V was pared by 0 bases and J by 3 bases, with 11 bases between. The CDR3 spans 16 residues. CDR1 is MNHNS, CDR2 SASEGT, per germline. CDR3 nucleotides: TGTGCCAGCAGTGAAGCGCCGGGCCACTCTAATGAAAAACTGTTTTTT. This encodes CASSEAPGHSNEKLFF.

This sequence joins TRBV27 and TRBJ2-1; the D gene is possibly TRBD2 (5 bases). V was shortened by 6 bases and J by 3 bases, with 12 bases between the two germline ends. This CDR3 comprises 14 residues. Germline V CDR1 and CDR2: MNHEY, SMNVEV (reference sequence). The CDR3 sequence is CASRESGDYNEQFF. CDR3 bases: TGTGCCAGCAGGGAGAGCGGAGACTACAATGAGCAGTTCTTC.